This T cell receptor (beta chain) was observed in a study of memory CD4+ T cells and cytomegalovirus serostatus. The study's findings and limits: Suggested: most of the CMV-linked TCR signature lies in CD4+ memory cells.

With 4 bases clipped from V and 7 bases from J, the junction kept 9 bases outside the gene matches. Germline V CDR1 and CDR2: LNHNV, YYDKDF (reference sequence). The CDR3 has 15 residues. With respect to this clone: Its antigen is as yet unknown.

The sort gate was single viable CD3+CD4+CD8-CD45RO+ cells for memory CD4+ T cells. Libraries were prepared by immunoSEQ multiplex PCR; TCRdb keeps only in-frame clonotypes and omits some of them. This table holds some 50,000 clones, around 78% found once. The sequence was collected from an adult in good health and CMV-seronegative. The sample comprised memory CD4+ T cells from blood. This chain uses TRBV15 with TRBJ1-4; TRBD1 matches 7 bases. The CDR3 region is CATSTATTGAEKLFF. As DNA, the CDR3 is TGTGCCACCAGCACGGCCACAACAGGGGCTGAAAAACTGTTTTTT.